This TCR beta chain came from a study of spatial heterogeneity in lung cancer. Each CDR3 protein gets one entry after TCRdb re-called the 5' RACE reads with MiXCR. Of just over 70,000 distinct CDR3 sequences listed, about 8.2% are singletons. V was cut by 5 bases and J by 7 bases, with 15 bases left in between. The germline gives CDR1 MNHEY, CDR2 SMNVEV (reference sequence). The length of the CDR3 is 14 residues. Time point in this sample: blood at routine non-recurrence follow-up after resection. This sequence originates from a female donor with early-stage non-small cell lung cancer. Sequences were derived from PBMCs, sampled at follow-up. The chain links TRBV27 to TRBJ2-1, with no clear D. The CDR3 DNA is TGTGCCAGCAGTATCTTGTCTCTGGGGAATGAGCAGTTCTTC. It is translated as CASSILSLGNEQFF.